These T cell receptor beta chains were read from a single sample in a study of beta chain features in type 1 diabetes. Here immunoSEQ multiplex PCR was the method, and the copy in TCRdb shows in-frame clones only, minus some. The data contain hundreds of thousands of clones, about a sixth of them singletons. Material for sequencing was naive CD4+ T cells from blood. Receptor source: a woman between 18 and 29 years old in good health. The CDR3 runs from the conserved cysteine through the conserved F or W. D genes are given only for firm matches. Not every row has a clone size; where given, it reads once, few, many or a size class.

CASSQSTLGGTYEQYF,TGCGCCAGCAGCCAATCAACTTTGGGCGGGACCTACGAGCAGTACTTC,TRBJ2-7,NA,NA,TRBV4-3
CASSLGQGGLNTEAFF,TGTGCCAGCAGCCTGGGACAGGGAGGTTTGAACACTGAAGCTTTCTTT,TRBJ1-1,few,TRBD1,TRBV7-8
CAIGQGWETQYF,TGTGCCATAGGGCAGGGTTGGGAGACCCAGTACTTC,TRBJ2-5,once,NA,TRBV27
CASIETSTDTQYF,TGTGCCAGCATCGAAACTAGCACAGATACGCAGTATTTT,TRBJ2-3,NA,NA,TRBV28
CASSELSWDHSGGTF,TGTGCCAGCAGTGAGCTAAGCTGGGACCACTCCGGCGGGACCTTC,TRBJ1-2,NA,NA,TRBV2
CATSRVAGGRNEQFF,TGTGCCACCAGCAGAGTAGCGGGAGGGCGCAATGAGCAGTTCTTC,TRBJ2-1,NA,TRBD2,TRBV15
CATSTGLTDEQYF,TGTGCCACGTCTACCGGGCTCACGGACGAGCAGTACTTC,TRBJ2-7,NA,NA,TRBV10-3
CASSPGTPGNTIYF,TGTGCCAGCAGCCCCGGTACTCCTGGAAACACCATATATTTT,TRBJ1-3,few,NA,TRBV7-9
CASSNTATGFFDEQYF,TGTGCCAGCAGCAACACCGCTACAGGGTTTTTCGACGAGCAGTACTTC,TRBJ2-7,NA,NA,TRBV5-6
CASSYGAASVSYEQYF,TGTGCCAGCAGTTACGGGGCAGCATCCGTCTCCTACGAGCAGTACTTC,TRBJ2-7,few,NA,TRBV6-5
CASSSTGPRAEAFF,TGTGCCAGCAGCTCGACAGGGCCCAGGGCTGAAGCTTTCTTT,TRBJ1-1,NA,TRBD1,TRBV5-4
CASSYNSAFQETQYF,TGTGCTAGCAGCTATAACTCGGCCTTTCAAGAGACCCAGTACTTC,TRBJ2-5,NA,NA,TRBV7-7
CATSRVRNEQFF,TGTGCCACCAGCAGAGTTCGGAATGAGCAGTTCTTC,TRBJ2-1,NA,NA,TRBV15
CASSYSMVNTEAFF,TGTGCCAGCAGTTACTCAATGGTGAACACTGAAGCTTTCTTT,TRBJ1-1,few,NA,TRBV6-5
CASSSQTGLDVLTF,TGTGCCAGCAGCTCCCAGACAGGGTTGGACGTCCTGACTTTC,TRBJ2-6,few,TRBD1,TRBV7-2
CASSWGQETQYF,TGTGCCAGCAGCTGGGGCCAAGAGACCCAGTACTTC,TRBJ2-5,NA,NA,TRBV7-2
CASSPRTGVNTEAFF,TGTGCCAGCAGCCCCCGTACGGGAGTGAACACTGAAGCTTTCTTT,TRBJ1-1,NA,NA,TRBV4-2
CASSLSRDTEYEQYF,TGTGCCAGCAGCTTGAGCCGGGACACGGAGTACGAGCAGTACTTC,TRBJ2-7,few,NA,TRBV7-9
CASTPTGAHEQYF,TGCGCCAGCACTCCGACAGGGGCACACGAGCAGTACTTC,TRBJ2-7,NA,TRBD1,TRBV10-2
CASSSSGGLGETQYF,TGTGCCAGCAGCTCATCGGGGGGTTTGGGAGAGACCCAGTACTTC,TRBJ2-5,NA,TRBD2,TRBV13
CASSYRGTSGANVLTF,TGTGCCAGCAGTTATCGGGGGACCTCTGGGGCCAACGTCCTGACTTTC,TRBJ2-6,NA,NA,TRBV6-6
CASSQTTGFVGPQHF,TGTGCCAGCAGCCAAACGACAGGTTTCGTTGGGCCCCAGCATTTT,TRBJ1-5,NA,NA,TRBV4-2
CSVNREVMLGEQFF,TGCAGCGTAAACCGGGAGGTGATGTTAGGTGAGCAGTTCTTC,TRBJ2-1,NA,TRBD2,TRBV29-1
CSVVIRGGVRDSGNTIYF,TGCAGCGTTGTTATTAGGGGCGGCGTACGGGACTCTGGAAACACCATATATTTT,TRBJ1-3,few,NA,TRBV29-1
CASSPRARVNTEAFF,TGTGCCAGCTCACCACGGGCCAGAGTGAACACTGAAGCTTTCTTT,TRBJ1-1,few,NA,TRBV18
CASSPWDSNTQYF,TGTGCCAGCTCACCCTGGGACTCAAATACGCAGTATTTT,TRBJ2-3,NA,NA,TRBV18
CASSFGGLNYGYTF,TGTGCCAGCAGCTTCGGGGGGTTAAACTATGGCTACACCTTC,TRBJ1-2,NA,NA,TRBV7-8
CASSLGFRGQPQHF,TGTGCCAGCAGTTTAGGGTTCAGGGGGCAGCCCCAGCATTTT,TRBJ1-5,NA,TRBD1,TRBV28
CASSQVGIAQYF,TGCGCCAGCAGCCAAGTTGGGATCGCGCAGTATTTT,TRBJ2-3,NA,NA,TRBV4-1
CASSPRWAEQYF,TGTGCCAGCAGCCCTCGGTGGGCTGAGCAGTACTTC,TRBJ2-7,few,NA,TRBV11-2
CASSLTPQETQYF,TGTGCCAGCAGCTTAACCCCCCAAGAGACCCAGTACTTC,TRBJ2-5,NA,NA,TRBV7-3
CASRRTMNTEAFF,TGTGCCAGCAGGCGTACAATGAACACTGAAGCTTTCTTT,TRBJ1-1,NA,NA,TRBV28
CASSGPGGAETGELFF,TGTGCCAGCAGTGGCCCAGGGGGCGCTGAGACCGGGGAGCTGTTTTTT,TRBJ2-2,NA,TRBD1,TRBV2
CATQPPINQPQHF,TGTGCCACCCAGCCCCCAATCAATCAGCCCCAGCATTTT,TRBJ1-5,NA,NA,TRBV28
CASSLGGARDIQYF,TGTGCCAGCAGTTTGGGCGGTGCTCGGGACATTCAGTACTTC,TRBJ2-4,few,NA,TRBV28
CASSQEWGHPHF,TGTGCCAGCAGCCAAGAGTGGGGGCACCCTCACTTC,TRBJ2-5,NA,NA,TRBV4-2
CASIPARRWGFSGTQYF,TGTGCCAGCATCCCGGCGAGGAGATGGGGGTTTAGTGGGACCCAGTACTTC,TRBJ2-5,NA,NA,TRBV5-6
CASSPRDRGSGNTIYF,TGTGCCAGCAGCCCTAGAGATAGGGGCTCTGGAAACACCATATATTTT,TRBJ1-3,few,NA,TRBV7-9
CATSRDLTVAGELFF,TGTGCCACCAGCAGAGATTTGACGGTCGCCGGGGAGCTGTTTTTT,TRBJ2-2,NA,NA,TRBV15
CASSSDRVSFNEQFF,TGTGCCAGCAGCTCGGACAGGGTCTCCTTCAATGAGCAGTTCTTC,TRBJ2-1,NA,TRBD1,TRBV7-8